Here is one T cell receptor beta chain with its context. The antigen it recognizes is unknown. Base qualities are not at hand, and no much larger clone is one base apart. The data were taken from a study of blood T cell repertoires in COVID-19 (TCRdb year 2020). Regarding the study in general: Samples covering the acute and convalescent phases of COVID-19 were provided by collaborators in the United States, Italy and Spain. The material from the prospective study consisted of cDNA or gDNA derived from T cells, B-cell-depleted T cells, or PBMCs. The repertoires were released in a freely available public database intended as a resource for research on the immune response to SARS-CoV-2. HLA class I and class II types, where available, came from metadata supplied by the sample provider rather than from assay-based typing. The samples were drawn from two sources: the first 160 participants of the ongoing ImmuneRACE study, and 1,200 or so subjects contributed by 6 global collaborators. Subjects who had been exposed to COVID-19, were actively infected with it, or had recovered from it provided the deeply sampled blood TCRbeta repertoires that made up the dataset. Sample metadata almost always included a de-identified subject ID, COVID-19 status, age in years and sex.

TCRbeta CDR3 regions were amplified from genomic DNA using the immunoSEQ Assay, a bias-controlled multiplex PCR. Per the source publication's procedure: Nucleated cell counts per sample were estimated from amplification of reference gene primers within the assay. Sequence reads were collapsed and filtered to measure the absolute abundance of every unique TCRbeta CDR3 rearrangement. For each sample, productive Simpson clonality was calculated by taking the square root of Simpson's diversity index across productive rearrangements. TCRdb carries this immuneACCESS record with in-frame sequences only. Its versions omit some clonotypes, under half of them owing to an unresolved V gene in the studies checked, with the rest unexplained. The V and J calls and the clone size are those of that table, but D and trimming were determined from the DNA. This sample comprises more than 110,000 clones, approximately 83% of them detected only once. Of the sample, 3% to 4.5% is held by the ten largest clones.

Whole blood was collected in K2EDTA tubes by collaborating institutions according to the institutions' own protocols. For TCRbeta analysis, collaborator samples were shipped as frozen whole blood, as isolated PBMCs, or as DNA extracted from either sample type. Summary of the overall study and its limitations: The quantity of clinical and demographic metadata differed by source and by participant and was supplied without curation.

V and J are truncated by 7 bases and 1 base respectively, leaving an intervening sequence of 10 bases. The germline V gene specifies SQVTM as CDR1 and ANQGSEA as CDR2. The CDR3 goes from the cysteine to the phenylalanine over 12 residues. Here the CDR3 DNA is all that survives: 36 bases in frame from base 1. The TCR comes from a woman aged 55-69 years with acute or convalescent COVID-19. Sequenced input: peripheral blood. This chain is built from TRBV29-1 and TRBJ1-1; TRBD1 might be the D gene, on 5 matching bases. The CDR3 in this case is CSGRQGNTEAFF. The DNA reads TGCAGCGGCCGTCAGGGGAACACTGAAGCTTTCTTT.